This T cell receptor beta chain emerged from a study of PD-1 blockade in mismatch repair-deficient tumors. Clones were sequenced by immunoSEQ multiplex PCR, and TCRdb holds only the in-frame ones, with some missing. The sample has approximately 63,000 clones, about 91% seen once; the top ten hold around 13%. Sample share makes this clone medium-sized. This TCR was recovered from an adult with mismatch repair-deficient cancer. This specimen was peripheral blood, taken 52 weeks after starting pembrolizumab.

CDR3 loop: CASSQGGGLNYGYTF. The CDR3 DNA reads TGTGCCAGCAGCCAGGGAGGTGGCCTTAACTATGGCTACACCTTC. The chain employs TRBV28 and TRBJ1-2; D is perhaps TRBD1 (5 bases). Germline CDR1 reads MDHEN; CDR2 reads SYDVKM. This CDR3 has 15 residues. V was cut by 6 bases and J by 1 base, with 15 bases left in between.